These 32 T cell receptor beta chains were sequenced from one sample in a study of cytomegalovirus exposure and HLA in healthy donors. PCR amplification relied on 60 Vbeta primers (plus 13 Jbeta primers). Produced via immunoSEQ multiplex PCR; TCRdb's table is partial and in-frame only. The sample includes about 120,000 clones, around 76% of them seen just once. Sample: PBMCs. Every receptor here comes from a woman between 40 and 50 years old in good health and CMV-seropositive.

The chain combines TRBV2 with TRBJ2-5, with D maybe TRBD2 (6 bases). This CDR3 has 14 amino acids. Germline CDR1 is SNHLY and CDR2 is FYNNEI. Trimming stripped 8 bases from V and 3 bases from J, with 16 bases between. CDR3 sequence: CASGRGAGKETQYF. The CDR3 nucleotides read TGTGCCAGCGGGCGCGGGGCGGGAAAAGAGACCCAGTACTTC.

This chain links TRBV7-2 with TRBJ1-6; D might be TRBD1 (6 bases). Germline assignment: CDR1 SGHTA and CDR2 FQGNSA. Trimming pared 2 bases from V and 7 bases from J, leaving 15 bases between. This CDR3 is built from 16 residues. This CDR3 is CASSLNRVGINSPLHF. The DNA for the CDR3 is TGTGCCAGCAGCTTAAACAGGGTGGGAATAAATTCACCCCTCCACTTT.

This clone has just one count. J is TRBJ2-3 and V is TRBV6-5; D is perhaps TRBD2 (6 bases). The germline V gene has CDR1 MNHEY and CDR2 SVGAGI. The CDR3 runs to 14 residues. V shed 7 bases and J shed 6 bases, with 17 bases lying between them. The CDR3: CASKGPTGVDTQYF. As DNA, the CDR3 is TGTGCCAGCAAGGGCCCAACGGGGGTCGATACGCAGTATTTT.

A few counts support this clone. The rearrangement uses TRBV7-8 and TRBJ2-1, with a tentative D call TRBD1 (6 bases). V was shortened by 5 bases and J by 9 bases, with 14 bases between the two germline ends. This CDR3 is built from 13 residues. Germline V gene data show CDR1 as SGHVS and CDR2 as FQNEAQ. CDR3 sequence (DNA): TGTGCCAGCAGCACAAACAGGGTAGGTGAGCAGTTCTTC. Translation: CASSTNRVGEQFF.

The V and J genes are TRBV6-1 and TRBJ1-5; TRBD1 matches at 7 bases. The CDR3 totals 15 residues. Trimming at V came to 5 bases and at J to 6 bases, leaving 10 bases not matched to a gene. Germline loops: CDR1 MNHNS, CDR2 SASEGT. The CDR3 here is CASSFDGQVSQPQHF. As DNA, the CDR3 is TGTGCCAGCAGTTTTGATGGACAGGTCAGTCAGCCCCAGCATTTT.

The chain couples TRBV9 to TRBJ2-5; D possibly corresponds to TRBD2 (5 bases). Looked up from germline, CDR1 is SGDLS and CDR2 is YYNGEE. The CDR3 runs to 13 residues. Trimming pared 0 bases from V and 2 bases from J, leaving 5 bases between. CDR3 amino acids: CASSVGTQETQYF. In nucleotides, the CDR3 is TGTGCCAGCAGCGTAGGGACTCAAGAGACCCAGTACTTC.

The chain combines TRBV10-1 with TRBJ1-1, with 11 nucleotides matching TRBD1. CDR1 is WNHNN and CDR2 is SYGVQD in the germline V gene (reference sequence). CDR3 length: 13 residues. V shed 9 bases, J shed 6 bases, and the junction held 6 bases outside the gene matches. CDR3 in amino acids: CASMGQGGAEAFF. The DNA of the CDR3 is TGCGCCAGTATGGGACAGGGGGGAGCTGAAGCTTTCTTT.

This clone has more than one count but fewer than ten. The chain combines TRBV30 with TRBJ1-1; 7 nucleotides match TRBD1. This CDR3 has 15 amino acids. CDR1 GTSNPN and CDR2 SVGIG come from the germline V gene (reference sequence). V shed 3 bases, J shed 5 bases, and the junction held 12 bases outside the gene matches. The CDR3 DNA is TGTGCCTGGAGCGACCTCTACAGGGGCCTTACTGAAGCTTTCTTT. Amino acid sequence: CAWSDLYRGLTEAFF.

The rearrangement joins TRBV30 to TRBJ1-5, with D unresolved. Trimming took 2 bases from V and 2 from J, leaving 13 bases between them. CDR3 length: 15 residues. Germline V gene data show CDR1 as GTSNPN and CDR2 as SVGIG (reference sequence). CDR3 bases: TGTGCCTGGAGTTCCGGGTCGTCGGGCAATCAGCCCCAGCATTTT. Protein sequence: CAWSSGSSGNQPQHF.

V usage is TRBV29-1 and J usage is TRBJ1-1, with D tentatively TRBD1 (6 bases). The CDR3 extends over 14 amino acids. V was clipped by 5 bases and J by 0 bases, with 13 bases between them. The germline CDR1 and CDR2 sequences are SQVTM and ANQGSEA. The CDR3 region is CSVRVTGLNTEAFF. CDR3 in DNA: TGCAGCGTTAGAGTTACAGGGCTGAACACTGAAGCTTTCTTT.

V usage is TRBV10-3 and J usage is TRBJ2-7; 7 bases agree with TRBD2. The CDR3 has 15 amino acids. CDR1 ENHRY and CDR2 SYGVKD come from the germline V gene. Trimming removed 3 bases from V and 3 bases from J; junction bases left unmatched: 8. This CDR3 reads CAISDPGLVNYEQYF. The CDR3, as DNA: TGTGCCATCAGTGACCCAGGACTAGTAAACTACGAGCAGTACTTC.

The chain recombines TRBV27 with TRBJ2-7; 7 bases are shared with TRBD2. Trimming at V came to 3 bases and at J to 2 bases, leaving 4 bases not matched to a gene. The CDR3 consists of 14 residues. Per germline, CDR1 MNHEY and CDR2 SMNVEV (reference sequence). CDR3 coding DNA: TGTGCCAGCAGTTTTAGGGGAGGGACCTACGAGCAGTACTTC. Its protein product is CASSFRGGTYEQYF.

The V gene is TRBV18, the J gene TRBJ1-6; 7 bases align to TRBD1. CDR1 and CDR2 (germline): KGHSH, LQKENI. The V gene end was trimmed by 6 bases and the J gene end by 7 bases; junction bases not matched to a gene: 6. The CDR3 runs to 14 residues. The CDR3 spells CASSLDRVNSPLHF. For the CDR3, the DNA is TGTGCCAGCTCGCTCGACAGGGTGAATTCACCCCTCCACTTT.

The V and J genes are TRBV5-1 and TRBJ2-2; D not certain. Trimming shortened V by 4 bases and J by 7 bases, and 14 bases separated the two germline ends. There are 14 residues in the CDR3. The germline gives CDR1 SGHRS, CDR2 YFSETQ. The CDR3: CASSLGKAGGELFF. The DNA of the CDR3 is TGCGCCAGCAGCCTTGGAAAGGCAGGCGGGGAGCTGTTTTTT.

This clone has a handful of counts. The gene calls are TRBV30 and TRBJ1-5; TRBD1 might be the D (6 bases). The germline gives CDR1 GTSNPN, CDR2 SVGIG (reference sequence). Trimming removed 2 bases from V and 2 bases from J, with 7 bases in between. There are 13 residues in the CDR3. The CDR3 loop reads CAWSPGGNQPQHF. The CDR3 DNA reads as TGTGCCTGGAGTCCAGGGGGCAATCAGCCCCAGCATTTT.

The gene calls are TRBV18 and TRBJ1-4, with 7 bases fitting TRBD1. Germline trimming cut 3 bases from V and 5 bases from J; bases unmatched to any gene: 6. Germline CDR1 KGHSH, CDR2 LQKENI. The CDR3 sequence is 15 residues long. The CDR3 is CASSPLQGSNEKLFF. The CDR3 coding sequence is TGTGCCAGCTCACCGCTACAGGGGTCGAATGAAAAACTGTTTTTT.

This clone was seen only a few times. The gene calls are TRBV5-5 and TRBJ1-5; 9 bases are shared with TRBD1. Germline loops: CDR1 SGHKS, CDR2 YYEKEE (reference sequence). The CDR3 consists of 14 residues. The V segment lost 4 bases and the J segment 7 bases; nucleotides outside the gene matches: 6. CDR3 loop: CASSLTGGEQPQHF. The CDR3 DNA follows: TGTGCCAGCAGCCTGACAGGGGGTGAGCAGCCCCAGCATTTT.

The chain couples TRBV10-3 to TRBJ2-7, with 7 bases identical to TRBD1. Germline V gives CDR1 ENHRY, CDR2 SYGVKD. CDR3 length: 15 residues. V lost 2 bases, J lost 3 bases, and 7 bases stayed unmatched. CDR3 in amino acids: CAISEGTGEVYEQYF. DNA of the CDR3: TGTGCCATCAGTGAGGGAACAGGGGAAGTCTACGAGCAGTACTTC.

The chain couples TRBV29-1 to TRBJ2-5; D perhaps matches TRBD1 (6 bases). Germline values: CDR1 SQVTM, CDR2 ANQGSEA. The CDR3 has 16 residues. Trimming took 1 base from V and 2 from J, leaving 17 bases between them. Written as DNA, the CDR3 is TGCAGCGTTGAAGGATTGCGGACAGACAATCAAGAGACCCAGTACTTC. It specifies CSVEGLRTDNQETQYF.

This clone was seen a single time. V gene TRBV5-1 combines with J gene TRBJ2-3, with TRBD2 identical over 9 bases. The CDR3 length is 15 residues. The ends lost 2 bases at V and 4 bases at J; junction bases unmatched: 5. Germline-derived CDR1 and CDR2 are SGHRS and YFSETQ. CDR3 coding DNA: TGCGCCAGCAGCTTAAGCGGGGGGCCGGCAGATACGCAGTATTTT. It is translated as CASSLSGGPADTQYF.

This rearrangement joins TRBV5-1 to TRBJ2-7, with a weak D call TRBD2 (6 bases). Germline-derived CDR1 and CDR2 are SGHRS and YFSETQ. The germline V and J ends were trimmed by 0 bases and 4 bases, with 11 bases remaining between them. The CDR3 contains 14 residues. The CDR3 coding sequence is TGCGCCAGCAGCTTGGCCGGAGGGTTTTACGAGCAGTACTTC. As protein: CASSLAGGFYEQYF.

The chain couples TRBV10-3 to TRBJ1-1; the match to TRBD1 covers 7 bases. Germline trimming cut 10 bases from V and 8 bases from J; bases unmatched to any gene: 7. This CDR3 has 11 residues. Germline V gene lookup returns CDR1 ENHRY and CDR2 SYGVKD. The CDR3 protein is CATLTQGEAFF. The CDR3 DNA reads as TGTGCCACCCTAACACAGGGGGAAGCTTTCTTT.

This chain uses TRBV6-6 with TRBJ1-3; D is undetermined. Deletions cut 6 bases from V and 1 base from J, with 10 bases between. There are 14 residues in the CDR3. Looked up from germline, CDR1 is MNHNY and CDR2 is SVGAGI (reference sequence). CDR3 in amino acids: CASRYPGSGNTIYF. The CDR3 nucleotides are TGTGCCAGCAGGTACCCGGGATCTGGAAACACCATATATTTT.

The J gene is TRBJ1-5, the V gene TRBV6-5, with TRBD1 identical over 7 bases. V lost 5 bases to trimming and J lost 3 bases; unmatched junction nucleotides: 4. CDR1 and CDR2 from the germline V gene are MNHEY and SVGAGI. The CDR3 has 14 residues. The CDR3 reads CASSEQGYNQPQHF. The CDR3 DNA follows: TGTGCCAGCAGTGAACAGGGGTACAATCAGCCCCAGCATTTT.

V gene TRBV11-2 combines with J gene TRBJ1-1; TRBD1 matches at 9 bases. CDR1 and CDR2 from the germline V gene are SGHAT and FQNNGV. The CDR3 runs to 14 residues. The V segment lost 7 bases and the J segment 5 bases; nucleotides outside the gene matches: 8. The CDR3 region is CASTPGQGRTEAFF. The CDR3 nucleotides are TGTGCCAGCACCCCGGGACAGGGAAGGACTGAAGCTTTCTTT. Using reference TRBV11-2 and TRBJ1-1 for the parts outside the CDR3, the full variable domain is EAGVAQSPRYKIIEKRQSVAFWCNPISGHATLYWYQQILGQGPKLLIQFQNNGVVDDSQLPKDRFSAERLKGVDSTLKIQPAKLEDSAVYLCASTPGQGRTEAFFGQGTRLTVV.

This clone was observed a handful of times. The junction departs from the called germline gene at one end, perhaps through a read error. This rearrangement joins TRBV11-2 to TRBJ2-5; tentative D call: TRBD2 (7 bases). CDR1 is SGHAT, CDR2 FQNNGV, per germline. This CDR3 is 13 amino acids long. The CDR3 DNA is TGTGCCAGCAGCTTAGAGTCGGGGGGCCCGTCAAACTTC. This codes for CASSLESGGPSNF.

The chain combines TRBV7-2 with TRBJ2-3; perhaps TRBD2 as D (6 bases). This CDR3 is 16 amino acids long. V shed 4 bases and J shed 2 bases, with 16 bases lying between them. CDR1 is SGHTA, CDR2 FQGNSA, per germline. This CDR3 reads CASSSRRAGTTDTQYF. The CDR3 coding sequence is TGTGCCAGCAGCTCCCGACGGGCGGGGACCACAGATACGCAGTATTTT.

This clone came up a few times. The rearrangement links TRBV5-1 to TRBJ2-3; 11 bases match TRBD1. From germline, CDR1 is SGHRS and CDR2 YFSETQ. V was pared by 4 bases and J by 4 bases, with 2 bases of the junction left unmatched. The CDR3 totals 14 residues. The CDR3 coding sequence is TGCGCCAGCAGCCCGGGACAGGGGGCAGATACGCAGTATTTT. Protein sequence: CASSPGQGADTQYF.

The CDR3, as DNA: TGTGCCAGCACCTCGGACAGGGTCTACGAGCAGTACTTC. Translated, it gives CASTSDRVYEQYF. The rearrangement uses TRBV2 and TRBJ2-5, with 8 positions matching TRBD1. Near its end, the DNA agrees better with TRBJ2-7, so the J call may be wrong. CDR3 size: 13 residues. Germline CDR1 reads SNHLY; CDR2 reads FYNNEI.

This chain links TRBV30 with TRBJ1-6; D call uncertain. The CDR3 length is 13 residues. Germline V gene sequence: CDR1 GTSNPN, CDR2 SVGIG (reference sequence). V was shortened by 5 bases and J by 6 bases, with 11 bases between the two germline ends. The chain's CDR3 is CAWQEGLNSPLHF. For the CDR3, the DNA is TGTGCCTGGCAAGAGGGTCTTAATTCACCCCTCCACTTT. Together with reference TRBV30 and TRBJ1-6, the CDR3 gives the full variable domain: SQTIHQWPATLVQPVGSPLSLECTVEGTSNPNLYWYRQAAGRGLQLLFYSVGIGQISSEVPQNLSASRPQDRQFILSSKKLLLSDSGFYLCAWQEGLNSPLHFGNGTRLTVT.

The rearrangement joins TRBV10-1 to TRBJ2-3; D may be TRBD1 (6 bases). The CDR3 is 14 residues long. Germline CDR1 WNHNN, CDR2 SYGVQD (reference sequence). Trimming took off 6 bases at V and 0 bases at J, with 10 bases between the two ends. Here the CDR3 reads CASRRDTSTDTQYF. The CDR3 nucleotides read TGCGCCAGCAGGAGGGACACCAGCACAGATACGCAGTATTTT.

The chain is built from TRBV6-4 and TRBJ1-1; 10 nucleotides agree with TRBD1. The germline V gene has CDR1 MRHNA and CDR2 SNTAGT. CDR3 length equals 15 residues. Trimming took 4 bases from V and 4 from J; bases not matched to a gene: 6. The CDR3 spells CASSASGTGATEAFF. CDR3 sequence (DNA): TGTGCCAGCAGTGCCTCGGGGACAGGGGCCACTGAAGCTTTCTTT.